A single sample gave rise to the 10 T cell receptor beta chains below, sequenced in a study of a mutant IDH1 vaccine in newly diagnosed glioma. Time point reported: week 35, safety follow-up. Vaccinated patients received 300 ug of mutant IDH1 20-mer peptide per dose, with topical imiquimod. The antigens of these receptors remain unknown. Clones were read by immunoSEQ multiplex PCR, and TCRdb kept only the in-frame ones, dropping some. Counted here are tens of thousands of clones, around 80% occurring once; the ten biggest clones make up 12%. The sequences come from PBMCs, collected from a glioma patient whose treatment included an IDH1 peptide vaccine. The origin of the receptors is a man aged 40-49 years with glioma.

The chain couples TRBV28 to TRBJ1-2; 7 bases are a match to TRBD1. Trimming cost V 5 bases and J 5 bases; bases outside gene matches: 2. CDR3 length: 12 amino acids. Per the germline V gene, CDR1 is MDHEN and CDR2 is SYDVKM. The CDR3 region has the DNA TGTGCCAGCAGTACGGGACAGTATGGCTACACCTTC. It is translated as CASSTGQYGYTF.

The J gene is TRBJ1-3, the V gene TRBV4-1, with TRBD1 identical over 11 bases. Germline-derived CDR1 and CDR2 are MGHRA and YSYEKL. V dropped 4 bases and J dropped 0; count of bases not matched to a gene: 2. This CDR3 contains 16 residues. CDR3 bases: TGCGCCAGCAGCCCCGGACAGGGGGCCTCTGGAAACACCATATATTTT. Its translation is CASSPGQGASGNTIYF.

The chain links TRBV6-5 to TRBJ2-5, with a weak D call TRBD1 (5 bases). The CDR3 loop spans 13 amino acids. Germline CDR1 and CDR2: MNHEY and SVGAGI. V was pared by 2 bases and J by 5 bases, with 9 bases between. CDR3 sequence: CASSYQGRETQYF. CDR3 nucleotide sequence: TGTGCCAGCAGTTACCAGGGTAGGGAGACCCAGTACTTC.

This clone was observed a single time. The chain employs TRBV6-1 and TRBJ1-1, with 8 bases matching TRBD1. The CDR3 extends over 15 amino acids. With V trimmed by 5 bases and J by 4 bases, 9 bases remained unmatched. The germline CDR1 and CDR2 sequences are MNHNS and SASEGT. CDR3 sequence (DNA): TGTGCCAGCAGTTCCAGGCAGGGGGCTTCCACTGAAGCTTTCTTT. It codes for CASSSRQGASTEAFF.

The V call is TRBV11-2, the J call TRBJ2-7, with 7 positions matching TRBD1. Germline V gene lookup returns CDR1 SGHAT and CDR2 FQNNGV. V shed 4 bases, J shed 5 bases, and the junction held 8 bases outside the gene matches. The CDR3 runs to 14 residues. CDR3 in DNA: TGTGCCAGCAGCTCTACCGGGACAGTCCACGAGCAGTACTTC. Protein: CASSSTGTVHEQYF.

This clone was observed many times. The rearrangement uses TRBV5-4 and TRBJ2-2; 11 bases map to TRBD1. The CDR3 consists of 15 residues. After removal of 9 bases from V and 5 bases from J, the junction contained 9 bases not matched to a gene. Germline loops: CDR1 SGHNT, CDR2 YYREEE (reference sequence). This CDR3 is CATRPGQGVTGELFF. CDR3 in DNA: TGTGCCACTCGACCGGGACAGGGGGTTACCGGGGAGCTGTTTTTT.

The CDR3 DNA reads as TGTGCCAGCAGCTTTAACCGCCAAGCCCGTAGAGCCCAGTACTTC. This codes for CASSFNRQARRAQYF. The chain couples TRBV11-2 to TRBJ2-5; D gene uncertain. The CDR3 consists of 15 residues. The V and J ends lost 3 bases and 9 bases respectively, with 20 bases between them. Germline values: CDR1 SGHAT, CDR2 FQNNGV.

J is TRBJ2-1 and V is TRBV25-1; 9 nucleotides align to TRBD2. The CDR3 covers 17 residues. Germline-derived CDR1 and CDR2 are MGHDK and SYGVNS. V lost 2 bases to trimming and J lost 7 bases; unmatched junction nucleotides: 12. This CDR3 reads CASSEGRREGFRNEQFF. CDR3 bases: TGTGCCAGCAGTGAAGGTCGGCGGGAGGGTTTTCGAAATGAGCAGTTCTTC.

The J gene is TRBJ2-7, the V gene TRBV5-6, with 12 bases fitting TRBD1. Germline assignment: CDR1 SGHDT and CDR2 YYEEEE. The CDR3 is 16 amino acids. V trimming: 3 bases; J trimming: 3 bases; junction bases outside the gene matches: 7. The CDR3 here is CASSSEGTGGGYEQYV. DNA of the CDR3: TGTGCCAGCAGCTCGGAAGGGACAGGGGGCGGCTACGAGCAGTACGTC.

This chain uses TRBV18 with TRBJ1-2; D is undetermined. Between the trimmed V and J ends, which lost 0 bases and 7 bases, there was a span of 9 bases. There are 13 residues in the CDR3. The germline V gene has CDR1 KGHSH and CDR2 LQKENI. CDR3 sequence reads: CASSPPGKGGYTF. CDR3 nucleotide sequence: TGTGCCAGCTCACCACCCGGGAAGGGTGGCTACACCTTC.